A selection of T cell receptor beta chains follows, all from one sample in a study of beta chain features in type 1 diabetes. Sequenced by immunoSEQ multiplex PCR; TCRdb stores in-frame clones only, minus some. The table records roughly 130,000 clones, about a tenth of them present only once. The sample taken for sequencing was central memory CD4+ T cells from blood. The receptors shown here come from a man aged 18-30 years in good health. Both conserved end residues are trimmed from each CDR3. Not every row has a clone size; where given, it reads once, few, many or a size class.

clone_size v_call cdr3_aa
NA TRBV29-1 SAPGGLETQY
NA TRBV7-8 ASSLSVLYEQY
many TRBV2 ASSARFTDTQY
NA TRBV5-1 ASSLGISGQGP
many TRBV29-1 SVDAGGFSQH
few TRBV18 ASSPFGPPRNIQY
few TRBV7-8 ASSSDGDYGYT
few TRBV7-7 ASSLVGGSQETQY
NA TRBV7-2 ASTAEGLALDTQY
few TRBV27 ASSGQGFHEQF
NA TRBV5-4 ASSPSDRGTEAF
few TRBV9 ASRGQGFDSPLH
NA TRBV6-6 ATSRAGGDYEQY
NA TRBV28 ASSTNAGYGYT
few TRBV19 ASSKLGQTNTEAF
few TRBV28 ASSLRGGNNQPQH
NA TRBV18 ASSRNRDGYT
few TRBV5-4 ASSFGGTKNIQY
few TRBV4-2 ASSRGGGGLNEQF
NA TRBV4-1 ASSQVVSRAQETQY